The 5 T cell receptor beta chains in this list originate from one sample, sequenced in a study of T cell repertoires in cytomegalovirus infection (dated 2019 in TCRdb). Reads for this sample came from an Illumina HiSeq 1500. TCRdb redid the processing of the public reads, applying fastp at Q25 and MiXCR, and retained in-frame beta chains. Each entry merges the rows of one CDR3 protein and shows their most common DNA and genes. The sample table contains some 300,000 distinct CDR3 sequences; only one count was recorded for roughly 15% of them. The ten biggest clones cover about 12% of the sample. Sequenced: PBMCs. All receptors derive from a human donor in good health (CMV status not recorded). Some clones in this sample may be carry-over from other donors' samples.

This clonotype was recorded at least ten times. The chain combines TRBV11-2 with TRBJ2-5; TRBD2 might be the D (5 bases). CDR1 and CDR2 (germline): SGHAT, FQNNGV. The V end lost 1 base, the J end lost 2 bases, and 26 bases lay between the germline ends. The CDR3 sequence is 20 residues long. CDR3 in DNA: TGTGCCAGCAGCTTAGGCCGGGATATTATCACATCTGAAGCTCAAGAGACCCAGTACTTC. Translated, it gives CASSLGRDIITSEAQETQYF.

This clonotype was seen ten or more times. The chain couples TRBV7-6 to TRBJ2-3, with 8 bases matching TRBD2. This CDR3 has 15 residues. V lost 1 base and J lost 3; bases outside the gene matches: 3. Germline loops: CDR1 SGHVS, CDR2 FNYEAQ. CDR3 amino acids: CASSLGGGTTDTQYF. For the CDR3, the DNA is TGTGCCAGCAGCTTAGGCGGGGGGACGACAGATACGCAGTATTTT.

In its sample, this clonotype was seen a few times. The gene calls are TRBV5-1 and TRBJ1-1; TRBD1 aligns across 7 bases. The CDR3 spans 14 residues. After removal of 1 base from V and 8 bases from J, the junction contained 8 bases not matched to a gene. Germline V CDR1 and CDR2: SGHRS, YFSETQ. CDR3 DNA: TGCGCCAGCAGCTTGTTCCTGGGACAGACAGAAGCTTTCTTT. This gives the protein CASSLFLGQTEAFF. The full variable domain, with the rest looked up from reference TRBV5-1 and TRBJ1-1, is KAGVTQTPRYLIKTRGQQVTLSCSPISGHRSVSWYQQTPGQGLQFLFEYFSETQRNKGNFPGRFSGRQFSNSRSEMNVSTLELGDSALYLCASSLFLGQTEAFFGQGTRLTVV.

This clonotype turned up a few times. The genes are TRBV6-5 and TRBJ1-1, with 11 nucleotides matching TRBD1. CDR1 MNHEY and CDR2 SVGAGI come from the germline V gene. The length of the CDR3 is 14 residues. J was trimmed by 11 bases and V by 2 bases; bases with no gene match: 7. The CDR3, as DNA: TGTGCCAGCAGTTACCAAGGACAGGGGGCGAGTGCTTTCTTT. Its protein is CASSYQGQGASAFF.

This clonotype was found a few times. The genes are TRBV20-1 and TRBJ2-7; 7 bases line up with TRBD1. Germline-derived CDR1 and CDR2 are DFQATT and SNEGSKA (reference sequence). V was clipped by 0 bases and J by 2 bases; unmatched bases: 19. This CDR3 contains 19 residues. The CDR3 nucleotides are TGCAGTGCTAGAGACCGAGGTCAGACAGGGAAAGTTAGCCCCTACGAGCAGTACTTC. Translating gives CSARDRGQTGKVSPYEQYF.